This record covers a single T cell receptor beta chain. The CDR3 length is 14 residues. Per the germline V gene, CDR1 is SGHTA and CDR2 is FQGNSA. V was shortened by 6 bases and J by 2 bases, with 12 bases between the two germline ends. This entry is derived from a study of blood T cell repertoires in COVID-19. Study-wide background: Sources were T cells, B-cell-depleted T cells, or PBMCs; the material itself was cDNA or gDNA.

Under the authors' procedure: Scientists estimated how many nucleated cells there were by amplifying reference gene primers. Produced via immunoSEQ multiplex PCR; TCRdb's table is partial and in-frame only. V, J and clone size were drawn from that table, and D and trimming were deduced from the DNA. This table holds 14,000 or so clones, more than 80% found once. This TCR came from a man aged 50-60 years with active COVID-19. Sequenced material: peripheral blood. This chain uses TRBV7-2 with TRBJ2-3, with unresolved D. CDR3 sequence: CASSRNPFTDTQYF. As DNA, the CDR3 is TGTGCCAGCAGTAGAAACCCTTTCACAGATACGCAGTATTTT. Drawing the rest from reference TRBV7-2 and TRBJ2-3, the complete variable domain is GAGVSQSPSNKVTEKGKDVELRCDPISGHTALYWYRQSLGQGLEFLIYFQGNSAPDKSGLPSDRFSAERTGGSVSTLTIQRTQQEDSAVYLCASSRNPFTDTQYFGPGTRLTVL.